Below are 25 T cell receptor beta chains sequenced from a single sample in a study of identifying expanded T cells in peripheral blood. Clones were sequenced by immunoSEQ multiplex PCR, and TCRdb holds only the in-frame ones, with some missing. The data hold 100,000 or so clones, with roughly nine tenths observed a single time. Input material: blood. The receptors here all came from a person between 18 and 75 years old in good health.

The chain has TRBV6-5 and TRBJ2-7; D remains ambiguous. In germline, CDR1 is MNHEY, CDR2 SVGAGI. There are 13 residues in the CDR3. Trimming took off 0 bases at V and 2 bases at J, with 5 bases between the two ends. The CDR3 protein is CASSYSVAYEQYF. The CDR3 DNA sequence: TGTGCCAGCAGTTACTCGGTAGCCTACGAGCAGTACTTC.

J is TRBJ2-1 and V is TRBV28; possibly TRBD1 or TRBD2 for D (5 bases each). V lost 3 bases, J lost 0 bases, and 9 bases lay in between. The V gene's germline CDR1 is MDHEN and CDR2 SYDVKM. CDR3 size: 15 residues. This CDR3 reads CASSFGTISYNEQFF. CDR3 DNA sequence: TGTGCCAGCAGTTTTGGGACCATCTCCTACAATGAGCAGTTCTTC.

The chain is built from TRBV28 and TRBJ1-1; D call uncertain. This CDR3 spans 12 amino acids. Germline V CDR1 and CDR2: MDHEN, SYDVKM. The V gene lost 4 bases and the J gene lost 9 bases, with 12 bases spanning the gap. The chain's CDR3 is CASSSLALQAFF. The CDR3 DNA sequence: TGTGCCAGCAGTTCACTTGCGCTCCAAGCTTTCTTT.

The rearrangement uses TRBV4-1 and TRBJ1-1; 9 nucleotides line up with TRBD1. The CDR3 extends over 15 amino acids. The germline V gene has CDR1 MGHRA and CDR2 YSYEKL. Trimming at V came to 4 bases and at J to 6 bases, leaving 9 bases not matched to a gene. CDR3 in amino acids: CASSRGQGLQSEAFF. Here the CDR3 DNA reads TGCGCCAGCAGCCGGGGACAGGGCCTACAGTCTGAAGCTTTCTTT.

The count of this clone is one. The V and J genes are TRBV2 and TRBJ1-1, with TRBD1 matching 9 bases. The CDR3 runs 15 residues. J gave up 5 bases and V 7 bases, and 11 bases lay outside the gene matches. Germline V CDR1 and CDR2: SNHLY, FYNNEI. CDR3 sequence (DNA): TGTGCCAGCACCGACCCATCGACAGGGGGGACTGAAGCTTTCTTT. This codes for CASTDPSTGGTEAFF.

The chain uses TRBV27 and TRBJ2-7; D uncertain. Germline-derived CDR1 and CDR2 are MNHEY and SMNVEV (reference sequence). The V end was cut by 2 bases, the J end by 7 bases, with 6 bases between. This CDR3 is 11 amino acids long. CDR3 residues: CASSLGPEQYF. The DNA of the CDR3 is TGTGCCAGCAGTTTAGGGCCAGAGCAGTACTTC.

The rearrangement joins TRBV7-9 to TRBJ2-1; TRBD1 agrees at 8 bases. Losses at the gene ends were 6 bases for V and 7 bases for J; bases not matched to a gene: 5. This CDR3 is 13 amino acids long. Germline lookup yields CDR1 SEHNR and CDR2 FQNEAQ (reference sequence). CDR3 region: CASSRTGNNEQFF. Here the CDR3 DNA reads TGTGCCAGCAGTCGGACAGGGAATAATGAGCAGTTCTTC. The full variable domain, in which reference TRBV7-9 and TRBJ2-1 provide the parts outside the CDR3, is DTGVSQNPRHKITKRGQNVTFRCDPISEHNRLYWYRQTLGQGPEFLTYFQNEAQLEKSRLLSDRFSAERPKGSFSTLEIQRTEQGDSAMYLCASSRTGNNEQFFGPGTRLTVL.

This chain connects TRBV20-1 to TRBJ1-2, with D hard to call. Germline loops: CDR1 DFQATT, CDR2 SNEGSKA (reference sequence). This CDR3 is 11 amino acids long. Between the trimmed V and J ends, which lost 2 bases and 5 bases, there was a span of 6 bases. The CDR3 DNA reads as TGCAGTGCTAGACCCGGGTATGGCTACACCTTC. This codes for CSARPGYGYTF.

The J gene is TRBJ1-1, the V gene TRBV28; D uncertain. Trimming left V 4 bases short and J 10 bases short, with 16 bases between. The CDR3 totals 13 residues. Germline V gene lookup returns CDR1 MDHEN and CDR2 SYDVKM. This CDR3 is CASSYNPDSPAFF. The CDR3 DNA is TGTGCCAGCAGTTACAACCCCGATTCCCCAGCTTTCTTT.

V gene TRBV19 combines with J gene TRBJ2-1; D is undetermined. The CDR3 is 13 residues long. From germline, CDR1 is LNHDA and CDR2 SQIVND (reference sequence). V was trimmed by 1 base and J by 10 bases, leaving 11 bases between them. CDR3 in DNA: TGTGCCAGTAGTATAGCGTCCACCAACGAGCAGTTCTTC. Translated, it gives CASSIASTNEQFF.

V gene TRBV19 combines with J gene TRBJ1-5; D ambiguous. The CDR3 has 14 amino acids. Germline assignment: CDR1 LNHDA and CDR2 SQIVND (reference sequence). The ends were cut back, 1 base at V and 7 bases at J, with 11 bases in the middle. The CDR3, as DNA: TGTGCCAGTAGTATAGGGGGAGGAGGACAGCCCCAGCATTTT. It encodes CASSIGGGGQPQHF.

The chain carries TRBV19 and TRBJ2-2; weak D call: TRBD2 (5 bases). Germline values: CDR1 LNHDA, CDR2 SQIVND (reference sequence). The CDR3 consists of 19 residues. V was cut by 3 bases and J by 2 bases, with 22 bases left in between. CDR3 bases: TGTGCCAGTAGTATGAGAGGGTGGGCGGATAAACGAAACACCGGGGAGCTGTTTTTT. Protein product: CASSMRGWADKRNTGELFF.

J is TRBJ2-2 and V is TRBV5-6, with TRBD1 matching 8 bases. Trimming removed 2 bases from V and 4 bases from J; junction bases left unmatched: 10. CDR3 length equals 17 residues. Germline CDR1 SGHDT, CDR2 YYEEEE. Here the CDR3 DNA reads TGTGCCAGCAGCTTAACGGGCAGGGGGCTTAGCACCGGGGAGCTGTTTTTT. Translated: CASSLTGRGLSTGELFF.

The chain couples TRBV18 to TRBJ2-7; weak D call: TRBD2 (6 bases). The V end was cut by 3 bases, the J end by 5 bases, with 14 bases between. Per germline, CDR1 KGHSH and CDR2 LQKENI. The CDR3 contains 14 residues. CDR3 sequence: CASSPPGLRDEQYF. CDR3 bases: TGTGCCAGCTCACCTCCGGGACTTAGGGACGAGCAGTACTTC.

CDR3 region: CANSRDRGSGNTIYF. CDR3 bases: TGTGCCAACAGCCGTGACAGGGGTTCTGGAAACACCATATATTTT. The rearrangement joins TRBV2 to TRBJ1-3; TRBD1 aligns across 8 bases. V gave up 10 bases and J gave up 1 base; unmatched junction bases: 9. This CDR3 spans 15 amino acids. Germline V lookup: CDR1 SNHLY, CDR2 FYNNEI.

This sequence joins TRBV5-4 and TRBJ1-3; TRBD1 might be the D (5 bases). CDR3 length: 15 residues. Germline CDR1 reads SGHNT; CDR2 reads YYREEE (reference sequence). The germline V and J ends were trimmed by 0 bases and 0 bases, with 7 bases remaining between them. Here the CDR3 reads CASSLAGVSGNTIYF. The CDR3 DNA reads TGTGCCAGCAGCTTGGCGGGGGTCTCTGGAAACACCATATATTTT.

This chain connects TRBV28 to TRBJ2-1; 10 bases match TRBD2. The CDR3 is made up of 16 amino acids. The junction had 11 bases not matched to a gene; V was cut back by 5 bases and J by 7 bases. Germline V CDR1 and CDR2: MDHEN, SYDVKM. Here the CDR3 DNA reads TGTGCCAGCAGTCCCTCCGGGACTAGCGTGTGGAATGAGCAGTTCTTC. Its protein product is CASSPSGTSVWNEQFF. Supplemented by reference TRBV28 and TRBJ2-1, the full variable domain reads DVKVTQSSRYLVKRTGEKVFLECVQDMDHENMFWYRQDPGLGLRLIYFSYDVKMKEKGDIPEGYSVSREKKERFSLILESASTNQTSMYLCASSPSGTSVWNEQFFGPGTRLTVL.

CDR3 bases: TGTGCCAGCAGCCTATCGGGAAGGGTAAGCAATCAGCCCCAGCATTTT. Translated, it gives CASSLSGRVSNQPQHF. The chain couples TRBV9 to TRBJ1-5; no firm D call. The CDR3 covers 16 residues. V lost 4 bases, J lost 1 base, and 15 bases lay in between. Germline CDR1 reads SGDLS; CDR2 reads YYNGEE.

The V gene is TRBV9, the J gene TRBJ2-1; D is unclear. V was pared by 3 bases and J by 6 bases, with 7 bases between. Germline V CDR1 and CDR2: SGDLS, YYNGEE. This CDR3 has 12 amino acids. The CDR3, as DNA: TGTGCCAGCAGCGCCGGGCTCAATGAGCAGTTCTTC. It encodes CASSAGLNEQFF.

The CDR3 sequence is CASSFGLHRGNQPQHF. DNA of the CDR3: TGTGCCAGCAGCTTCGGGCTCCATCGGGGCAATCAGCCCCAGCATTTT. The chain joins TRBV7-2 to TRBJ1-5; D uncertain. This CDR3 comprises 16 residues. Germline CDR1 reads SGHTA; CDR2 reads FQGNSA. The V and J ends lost 3 bases and 2 bases respectively, with 14 bases between them.

This chain connects TRBV7-2 to TRBJ1-2; 8 bases are a match to TRBD1. The length of the CDR3 is 13 residues. Germline loops: CDR1 SGHTA, CDR2 FQGNSA. J lost 5 bases, V lost 6 bases, and 5 bases had no gene match. The CDR3 region has the DNA TGTGCCAGCAGGACTACAGGGGGATATGGCTACACCTTC. It is translated as CASRTTGGYGYTF.

This clone showed up just once. The rearrangement links TRBV6-1 to TRBJ1-4; TRBD1 aligns across 9 bases. This CDR3 region has 14 residues. V gave up 6 bases and J gave up 1 base; unmatched junction bases: 0. Germline values: CDR1 MNHNS, CDR2 SASEGT. The CDR3 region is CASRDRGTNEKLFF. The CDR3 DNA reads as TGTGCCAGCAGGGACAGGGGAACTAATGAAAAACTGTTTTTT.

The chain is built from TRBV27 and TRBJ1-1; D is possibly TRBD1 (5 bases). The germline V gene encodes CDR1 MNHEY and CDR2 SMNVEV (reference sequence). CDR3 length equals 14 residues. Trimming removed 6 bases from V and 5 bases from J, with 16 bases in between. In nucleotides, the CDR3 is TGTGCCAGCAGGGGGGGAGGGTCGCGGACTGAAGCTTTCTTT. Translation: CASRGGGSRTEAFF.

This chain links TRBV6-5 with TRBJ1-1, with a tentative D call TRBD1 (5 bases). With 1 base removed from V and 8 bases from J, the gap between germline ends came to 11 bases. Germline CDR1 and CDR2: MNHEY and SVGAGI. The CDR3 is 13 residues long. For the CDR3, the DNA is TGTGCCAGCAGTTACTTCGGGACGGTCGAAGCTTTCTTT. Amino acids: CASSYFGTVEAFF.

The CDR3 DNA is TGTGCCAGCAGCTTATTTGGGGGGTCGAACACTGAAGCTTTCTTT. Translation gives CASSLFGGSNTEAFF. The chain carries TRBV7-2 and TRBJ1-1; possibly TRBD1 for D (5 bases). The CDR3 covers 15 residues. The germline V gene has CDR1 SGHTA and CDR2 FQGNSA. V was clipped by 2 bases and J by 1 base, with 11 bases between them.